These 17 T cell receptor beta chains were all obtained from the same sample, sequenced in a study of prognosis after radiotherapy for stage I lung cancer. Starting from genomic DNA, TCR beta CDR3 was amplified through two-round multiplex PCR. Initially, in first-round PCR, primers specific to each TRBV and TRBJ gene were used. TCRdb re-called the multiplex PCR reads through MiXCR, storing one row per CDR3 protein. Of some 34,000 distinct CDR3 sequences in the sample, less than 45% are singletons; the top ten hold roughly 15%. The source was PBMCs, collected before or after stereotactic body radiation therapy (not recorded which). The receptors originated from a donor aged 50 or older with non-small cell lung cancer.

This clonotype was seen repeatedly, ten times or more. The chain carries TRBV5-4 and TRBJ1-2; TRBD1 matches 7 bases. This CDR3 has 17 amino acids. Germline trimming cut 4 bases from V and 4 bases from J; bases unmatched to any gene: 16. In germline, CDR1 is SGHNT, CDR2 YYREEE (reference sequence). The CDR3 bases are TGTGCCAGCAGCGCGGAGGGTGGAACAGGGGTGGGCTATGGCTACACCTTC. This encodes CASSAEGGTGVGYGYTF.

Ten or more counts support this clonotype. The chain has TRBV3-1 and TRBJ1-3; D not certain. Between the trimmed V and J ends, which lost 2 bases and 0 bases, there was a span of 8 bases. Germline CDR1 LGHDT, CDR2 YNNKEL (reference sequence). This CDR3 is 15 amino acids long. The CDR3 nucleotides are TGTGCCAGCAGCCAAAGGGCCCTCTCTGGAAACACCATATATTTT. It is translated as CASSQRALSGNTIYF.

In regard to this clonotype: A single base is all that separates this from a far larger clone, so a read error is likely. The rearrangement uses TRBV6-1 and TRBJ2-1; 11 bases line up with TRBD2. Germline CDR1 MNHNS, CDR2 SASEGT. The CDR3 sequence is 14 residues long. CDR3 loop: CASIESVAGGPRLF. Here the CDR3 DNA reads TGTGCCAGCATTGAGAGTGTAGCGGGAGGGCCAAGGTTGTTC.

Worth noting for this clonotype: The germline gene is not matched at one end of the junction; a read error may be the cause. The gene calls are TRBV12-3 or TRBV12-4 and TRBJ1-1, with D unclear. The CDR3 length is 13 residues. The CDR3 spells CASTPFPDTESFF. The DNA for the CDR3 is TGTGCCAGCACCCCTTTTCCCGACACTGAATCTTTCTTT.

This clonotype was counted many times. This chain connects TRBV5-1 to TRBJ2-7; maybe TRBD2 (6 bases). CDR1 and CDR2 (germline): SGHRS, YFSETQ. The CDR3 sequence is 14 residues long. The V end was cut by 3 bases, the J end by 4 bases, with 14 bases between. The CDR3 loop is CASSSKVGGYEQYF. CDR3 sequence (DNA): TGCGCCAGCAGCTCCAAGGTCGGGGGATACGAGCAGTACTTC. The whole variable domain, remainder taken from reference TRBV5-1 and TRBJ2-7, is KAGVTQTPRYLIKTRGQQVTLSCSPISGHRSVSWYQQTPGQGLQFLFEYFSETQRNKGNFPGRFSGRQFSNSRSEMNVSTLELGDSALYLCASSSKVGGYEQYFGPGTRLTVT.

For this clonotype: This likely comes from a read error, as the CDR3 has no conserved phenylalanine or tryptophan at its end. This chain connects TRBV6-1 to TRBJ2-7, with 12 nucleotides matching TRBD1. V trimming: 7 bases; J trimming: 3 bases; junction bases outside the gene matches: 16. This CDR3 contains 18 residues. Germline CDR1 is MNHNS and CDR2 is SASEGT. CDR3 nucleotides: TGTGCCAGCACCTACGGGACAGGGGGCCCCGGGAACTACTACGAGCAGTACCTC. This encodes CASTYGTGGPGNYYEQYL.

This clonotype showed up many times. The chain employs TRBV6-5 and TRBJ2-5; TRBD1 agrees at 8 bases. V lost 2 bases to trimming and J lost 2 bases; unmatched junction nucleotides: 1. CDR1 is MNHEY and CDR2 is SVGAGI in the germline V gene. CDR3 length equals 14 residues. CDR3 in amino acids: CASSYGDRQETQYF. CDR3 bases: TGTGCCAGCAGTTACGGGGACAGGCAAGAGACCCAGTACTTC.

This clonotype came up many times. This chain joins TRBV12-3 or TRBV12-4 and TRBJ1-6; D not certain. The CDR3 totals 16 residues. Trimming took off 8 bases at V and 2 bases at J, with 16 bases between the two ends. The CDR3 sequence: CASLPGHRAYNSPLHF. The CDR3 DNA follows: TGTGCCAGCCTGCCTGGGCACCGGGCCTATAATTCACCCCTCCACTTT.

This clonotype was recorded many times. The V call is TRBV7-9, the J call TRBJ1-2; no firm D call. Trimming shortened V by 1 base and J by 6 bases, and 15 bases separated the two germline ends. The CDR3 runs 15 residues. Germline CDR1 SEHNR, CDR2 FQNEAQ (reference sequence). The CDR3 region is CASSLDAPGRDGYTF. CDR3 nucleotides: TGTGCCAGCAGCTTAGATGCCCCAGGTCGGGATGGCTACACCTTC.

With respect to this clonotype: A much larger clone sits a single nucleotide away, making a read error possible. This chain uses TRBV5-4 with TRBJ1-2; 9 bases are a match to TRBD1. The CDR3 sequence is 15 residues long. The J segment lost 7 bases and the V segment lost 4 bases, leaving 11 bases of the junction unmatched. Looked up from germline, CDR1 is SGHNT and CDR2 is YYREEE (reference sequence). CDR3 amino acids: CASSPQVTGGFGYTF. The DNA for the CDR3 is TGTGCCAGCAGCCCGCAGGTGACAGGGGGTTTTGGCTACACCTTC.

This clonotype was counted at least ten times. The rearrangement links TRBV7-6 to TRBJ1-6; D gene ambiguous. V was cut by 1 base and J by 13 bases, with 11 bases left in between. The CDR3 extends over 13 amino acids. Germline assignment: CDR1 SGHVS and CDR2 FNYEAQ. The CDR3: CASSLDEVSPLHF. The CDR3 DNA is TGTGCCAGCAGCTTAGATGAGGTTTCGCCCCTCCACTTT.

This clonotype was found once. This likely stems from a read error, as it lies one base from a far larger clone. The chain carries TRBV6-4 and TRBJ1-1; D call uncertain. V dropped 9 bases and J dropped 0 bases, with 11 bases sitting between them. The CDR3 runs to 13 residues. Germline values: CDR1 MRHNA, CDR2 SNTAGT. In DNA, the CDR3 is TGTGCCAGAACCCCAACCGTGAACACTGAAGCTTTCTTT. Translation gives CARTPTVNTEAFF.

In its sample, this clonotype was seen many times. This chain's CDR3 is CASSSGKGYGYTF. CDR3 coding DNA: TGTGCCAGCAGCTCTGGAAAGGGGTATGGCTACACCTTC. The genes are TRBV11-3 and TRBJ1-2, with D possibly being TRBD1 (5 bases). V was pared by 4 bases and J by 5 bases, with 11 bases between. Per germline, CDR1 SGHNT and CDR2 YENEEA. CDR3 length equals 13 residues. The whole variable domain, filled in from reference TRBV11-3 and TRBJ1-2, reads EAGVVQSPRYKIIEKKQPVAFWCNPISGHNTLYWYLQNLGQGPELLIRYENEEAVDDSQLPKDRFSAERLKGVDSTLKIQPAELGDSAVYLCASSSGKGYGYTFGSGTRLTVV.

This clonotype counts as medium-sized. The rearrangement uses TRBV30 and TRBJ2-3, with D hard to call. Germline V gene lookup returns CDR1 GTSNPN and CDR2 SVGIG (reference sequence). CDR3 length equals 16 residues. Trimming pared 0 bases from V and 5 bases from J, leaving 18 bases between. CDR3 loop: CAWSVPRQRLLDTQYF. The CDR3 bases are TGTGCCTGGAGTGTACCTCGGCAGCGTCTACTAGATACGCAGTATTTT.

Only a few counts were recorded for this clonotype. The V gene is TRBV2, the J gene TRBJ2-4; D gene ambiguous. Germline V CDR1 and CDR2: SNHLY, FYNNEI. There are 14 residues in the CDR3. V gave up 6 bases and J gave up 0 bases, with 9 bases separating them. The CDR3 region is CASREQEAKNIQYF. The CDR3 DNA is TGTGCCAGCAGAGAACAAGAAGCCAAAAACATTCAGTACTTC.

The chain recombines TRBV9 with TRBJ1-4; no definite D call. Germline CDR1 and CDR2: SGDLS and YYNGEE. The CDR3 runs to 14 residues. Trimming took 0 bases from V and 4 from J, leaving 7 bases between them. The CDR3, as DNA: TGTGCCAGCAGCGTAGTAGACCGTAATGAAAAACTGTTTTTT. As protein: CASSVVDRNEKLFF. Combining the CDR3 with reference TRBV9 and TRBJ1-4 gives the whole variable domain DSGVTQTPKHLITATGQRVTLRCSPRSGDLSVYWYQQSLDQGLQFLIQYYNGEERAKGNILERFSAQQFPDLHSELNLSSLELGDSALYFCASSVVDRNEKLFFGSGTQLSVL.

Sample share makes this clonotype medium-sized (0.01 to 0.1%). CDR3: CASSLGPYRAYEQYF. CDR3 nucleotide sequence: TGTGCCAGCAGTTTAGGGCCCTACCGAGCGTACGAGCAGTACTTC. The genes are TRBV28 and TRBJ2-7, with D uncertain. V lost 2 bases, J lost 4 bases, and 15 bases lay in between. Germline lookup yields CDR1 MDHEN and CDR2 SYDVKM. The CDR3 sequence is 15 residues long.